A selection of T cell receptor beta chains follows, all from one sample in a study of T cells in Graves' hyperthyroidism and ophthalmopathy. TCRdb reprocessed the multiplex PCR reads with MiXCR, giving one entry per CDR3 protein. The data hold about 640,000 distinct CDR3 sequences, with 45% observed a single time. Sequences were obtained from peripheral blood or thyroid tissue (not recorded which). The receptors stem from an adult man with Graves' disease, either hyperthyroidism or ophthalmopathy (not recorded which). Each CDR3 is given with its conserved first and last residue. D genes are given only for firm matches. Some rows mark clone size as missing; the rest say once, few, many or name a class of expanded clone.

cdr3_aa cdr3_nt d_call cdr3_length v_call clone_size j_call
CASGTGWTEAFF TGTGCCAGCGGGACAGGGTGGACTGAAGCTTTCTTT TRBD1 12 TRBV28 - TRBJ1-1
CASSFDTGVGNTVYF TGTGCCAGCAGTTTTGATACAGGGGTCGGAAACACCGTATATTTT TRBD1 15 TRBV7-8 once TRBJ1-3
CASSLAAGLGYTF TGTGCCAGCAGCTTAGCGGCGGGCCTTGGCTACACCTTC - 13 TRBV7-9 many TRBJ1-2
CAISETGDAAFF TGTGCCATCAGTGAAACTGGGGACGCGGCTTTCTTT - 12 TRBV10-3 once TRBJ1-1
CASSESGQLQPGYTF TGTGCCAGCAGTGAATCCGGACAGCTCCAGCCTGGCTACACCTTC - 15 TRBV25-1 - TRBJ1-2
CASSYRVATLHF TGTGCCAGCAGTTACAGGGTCGCCACCCTCCACTTT - 12 TRBV6-6 - TRBJ1-6
CASSLDSGRNQPQHF TGCGCCAGCAGCTTGGACTCGGGCCGCAATCAGCCCCAGCATTTT - 15 TRBV5-1 many TRBJ1-5
CASKFGRANSPLHF TGTGCCAGCAAATTTGGTAGGGCCAACTCACCCCTCCACTTT - 14 TRBV2 - TRBJ1-6
CSVERGYEQYF TGCAGCGTTGAGCGGGGATACGAGCAGTACTTC - 11 TRBV29-1 many TRBJ2-7
CASSFRQETQYF TGTGCCAGCAGCTTCCGGCAAGAGACCCAGTACTTC - 12 TRBV7-9 - TRBJ2-5
CASSFGPDGQPQHF TGTGCCAGCAGTTTCGGCCCGGACGGTCAGCCCCAGCATTTT - 14 TRBV12-3/TRBV12-4 - TRBJ1-5
CASSVGLGSYEQFF TGTGCCAGCAGCGTAGGACTAGGCAGCTATGAGCAGTTCTTC TRBD2 14 TRBV7-9 - TRBJ2-1
CASGSQCF TGTGCCAGTGGGAGCCAGTGCTTC - 8 TRBV9 - TRBJ2-5